This TCR beta chain was recovered during a study of spatial heterogeneity in lung cancer. The overall study: Every unique TCR and UMI combination, on average, appeared more than ten times in raw reads.

TCRdb itself ran the 5' RACE reads through MiXCR, one entry per CDR3 protein. Of about 21,000 distinct CDR3 sequences listed, under 6% are singletons. Stated time point: sample taken at primary tumor resection. Researchers sequenced whole RNA taken from tumor, nontumor lung or frozen PBMC without sorting. Findings and limits, study-wide: Ubiquitous expanded tumor TCRs showed up in blood more at resection than follow-up.

A few counts support this clonotype. Its target is not known. Germline values: CDR1 LGHDT, CDR2 YNNKEL (reference sequence). V was shortened by 5 bases and J by 0 bases, with 5 bases between the two germline ends. The CDR3 runs 12 residues. The rearrangement links TRBV3-1 to TRBJ2-7; D is undetermined. The specimen comprised PBMCs, sampled at surgery. The receptor was isolated from a male donor with early-stage non-small cell lung cancer. This chain's CDR3 is CASSYISYEQYF. The CDR3 DNA reads as TGTGCCAGCAGCTATATCTCCTACGAGCAGTACTTC.